This T cell receptor (beta chain) was profiled in a study of blood T cell repertoires in COVID-19. Overall study: Specimens from acute and convalescent COVID-19 originated in the United States, Italy and Spain. T cells, B-cell-depleted T cells, or PBMCs provided the cDNA or gDNA that served as material.

In the original workflow: Reference gene primer amplification gave nucleated cell count estimates. Assay used: immunoSEQ multiplex PCR; TCRdb lists only in-frame clones, some missing. V and J calls and clone size are given by that table; D and trimming were obtained from the DNA. The table includes over 90,000 clones, about nine tenths detected once. This CDR3 has 17 amino acids. Trimming cost V 4 bases and J 4 bases, with 21 bases left between them. Per germline, CDR1 SGDLS and CDR2 YYNGEE. Material for sequencing was peripheral blood. The sequence derives from a man aged 50 or older with acute or convalescent COVID-19. This rearrangement joins TRBV9 to TRBJ2-1, with D possibly matching TRBD2 (6 bases). CDR3 loop: CASSPRRAGFPYNEQFF. In DNA form, the CDR3 reads TGTGCCAGCAGCCCTAGGAGGGCGGGCTTCCCATACAATGAGCAGTTCTTC.